This T cell receptor beta chain was captured by sequencing in a study of shared clonotypes between healthy human individuals. At deep level, the assay was performed. Profiled with immunoSEQ multiplex PCR; TCRdb holds only in-frame clones, not every one. This sample has about 2.1 million clones, with about 93% found just once. The naive CD8 population came from CD45RO-negative cells selected for CCR7, without terminally differentiated effector memory CD45RA+ cells. Input material: naive CD8+ T cells from PBMCs. The clonotype originates from a man aged 18 to 30 in good health. Some clones in this sample may be carry-over from other donors' samples.

CDR3 in DNA: TGCAGCGTTGCCGGGGATGCTAGCGGGAGGGAAGAGACCCAGTACTTC. It translates to CSVAGDASGREETQYF. The gene calls are TRBV29-1 and TRBJ2-5; 12 nucleotides align to TRBD2. CDR1 is SQVTM, CDR2 ANQGSEA, per germline. Trimming removed 4 bases from V and 3 bases from J; junction bases left unmatched: 9. The CDR3 is made up of 16 amino acids.